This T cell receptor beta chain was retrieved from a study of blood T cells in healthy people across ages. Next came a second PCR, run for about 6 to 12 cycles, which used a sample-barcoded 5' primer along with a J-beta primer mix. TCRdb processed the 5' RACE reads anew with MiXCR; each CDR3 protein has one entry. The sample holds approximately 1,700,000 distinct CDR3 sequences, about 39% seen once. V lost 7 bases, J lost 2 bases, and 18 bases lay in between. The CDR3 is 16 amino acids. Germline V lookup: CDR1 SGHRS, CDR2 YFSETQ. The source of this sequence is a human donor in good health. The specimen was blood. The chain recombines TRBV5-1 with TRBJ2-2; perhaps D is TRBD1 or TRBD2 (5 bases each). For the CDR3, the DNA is TGCGCCAGCGCCCTCGGGACCTCCTTTAACACCGGGGAGCTGTTTTTT. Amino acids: CASALGTSFNTGELFF.